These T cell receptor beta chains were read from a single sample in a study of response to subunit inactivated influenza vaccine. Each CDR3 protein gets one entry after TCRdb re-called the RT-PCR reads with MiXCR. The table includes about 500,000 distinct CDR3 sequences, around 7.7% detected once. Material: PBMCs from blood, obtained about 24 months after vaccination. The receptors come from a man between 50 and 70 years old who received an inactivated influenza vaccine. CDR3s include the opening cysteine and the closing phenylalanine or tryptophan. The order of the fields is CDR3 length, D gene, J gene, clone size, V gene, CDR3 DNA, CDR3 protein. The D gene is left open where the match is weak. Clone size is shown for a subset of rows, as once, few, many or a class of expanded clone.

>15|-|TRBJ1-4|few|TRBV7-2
TGTGCCAGCAGCTTAGTGACGGGGTGGGAGGAAAAACTGTTTTTT
CASSLVTGWEEKLFF
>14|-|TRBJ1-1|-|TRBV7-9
TGTGCCAGCAGCTACGACCCCCCCGGAACTGAAGCTTTCTTT
CASSYDPPGTEAFF
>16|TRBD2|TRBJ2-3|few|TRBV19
TGTGCCAGTAGTACCGGGACTAGTAAAACCCTAGATACGCAGTATTTT
CASSTGTSKTLDTQYF
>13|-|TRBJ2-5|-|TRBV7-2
TGTGCCAGCAGCCGCAGGACAGCCGGGGCCCAGTACTTC
CASSRRTAGAQYF
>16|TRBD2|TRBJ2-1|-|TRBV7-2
TGTGCCAGCAACCTTAAACCCGGACTAGCGGGGGGCCCCTATATCTTC
CASNLKPGLAGGPYIF
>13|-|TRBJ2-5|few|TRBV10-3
TGTGCCATCAGTGAGGGAGGGATAGAGACCCAGTACTTC
CAISEGGIETQYF
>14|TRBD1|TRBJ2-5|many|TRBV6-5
TGTGCCAGCAGTTATCTCAGGGGGTTGGAGACCCAGTACTTC
CASSYLRGLETQYF
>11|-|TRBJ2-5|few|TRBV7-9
TGTGCCAGCTCGACGGGGTCGACCCAGTACTTC
CASSTGSTQYF
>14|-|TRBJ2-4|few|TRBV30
TGTGCCTGGAGTGTAAGACGGATTAAAAACATTCAGTACTTC
CAWSVRRIKNIQYF
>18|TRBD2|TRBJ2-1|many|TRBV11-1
TGTGCCAGCAGTTCAACTAGCGGGACGGCGAGCTCCTACAATGAGCAGTTCTTC
CASSSTSGTASSYNEQFF